The clone carrying this T cell receptor (beta chain) was seen only once. Trimming took off 5 bases at V and 4 bases at J, with 16 bases between the two ends. Germline V gene sequence: CDR1 MNHEY, CDR2 SVGEGT. There are 15 residues in the CDR3. These data come from a study of blood T cell repertoires in COVID-19. About the research overall: Samples came from the United States, Italy and Spain, spanning acute and convalescent COVID-19. PBMCs, B-cell-depleted T cells, or T cells provided the cDNA or gDNA that made up the material.

Original processing methods: Counts of nucleated cells, estimated from reference gene primer amplification, were obtained. Here immunoSEQ multiplex PCR was the method, and the copy in TCRdb shows in-frame clones only, minus some. The V and J calls and clone size are taken from that table; D and trimming were inferred from the DNA. The sample has approximately 130,000 clones, around nine tenths seen once. This chain links TRBV6-2 or TRBV6-3 with TRBJ2-3, with no clear D. Material: peripheral blood. The TCR was taken from a woman aged 50 to 65 with acute or convalescent COVID-19. CDR3 loop: CASSRWATKSDTQYF. In DNA form, the CDR3 reads TGTGCCAGCAGTCGCTGGGCTACAAAGTCAGATACGCAGTATTTT.